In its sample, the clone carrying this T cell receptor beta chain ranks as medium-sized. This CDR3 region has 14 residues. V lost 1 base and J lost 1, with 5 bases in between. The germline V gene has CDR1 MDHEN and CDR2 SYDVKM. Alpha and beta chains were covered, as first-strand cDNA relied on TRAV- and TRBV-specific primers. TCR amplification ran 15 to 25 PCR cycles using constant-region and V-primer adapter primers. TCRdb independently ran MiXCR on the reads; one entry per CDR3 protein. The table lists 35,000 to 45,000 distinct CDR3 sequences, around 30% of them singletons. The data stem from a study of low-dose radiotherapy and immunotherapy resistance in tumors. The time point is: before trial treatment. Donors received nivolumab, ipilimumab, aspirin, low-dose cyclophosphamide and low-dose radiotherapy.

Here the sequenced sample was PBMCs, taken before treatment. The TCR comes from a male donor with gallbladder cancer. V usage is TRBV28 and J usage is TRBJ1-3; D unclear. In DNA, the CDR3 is TGTGCCAGCAGTTTATCTGGGTCTGGAAACACCATATATTTT. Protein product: CASSLSGSGNTIYF.